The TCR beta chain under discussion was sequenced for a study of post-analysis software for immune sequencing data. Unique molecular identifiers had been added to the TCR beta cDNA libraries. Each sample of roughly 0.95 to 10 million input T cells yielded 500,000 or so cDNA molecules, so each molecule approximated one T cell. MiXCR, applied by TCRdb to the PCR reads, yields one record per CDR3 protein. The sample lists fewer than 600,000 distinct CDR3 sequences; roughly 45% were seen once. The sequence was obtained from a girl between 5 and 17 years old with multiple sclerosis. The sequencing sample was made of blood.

The chain's CDR3 is CASSQEVGTDTQYF. The CDR3 DNA is TGTGCCAGCAGCCAAGAAGTTGGCACAGATACGCAGTATTTT. The chain is built from TRBV3-1 and TRBJ2-3; D is unresolved. Germline V gene data show CDR1 as LGHDT and CDR2 as YNNKEL (reference sequence). Deletions cut 0 bases from V and 1 base from J, with 5 bases between. The CDR3 has 14 amino acids.